Described below is a single T cell receptor (beta chain) sequence and its context. This clonotype was seen at least ten times. Which antigen it targets is not known. The input lacks base qualities; no much larger clone sits a single base away. These data originate in a study of identical twins (dated by TCRdb to the mid-2010s). In the study overall: The study deep-sequenced TCR alpha and beta repertoires from monozygotic twins, unrelated adults of various ages and cord blood to test whether fetal clonotypes persist. To rule out contamination, the twin experiments were replicated at different times with different library preparation protocols.

Every donor in the study was a healthy Caucasian. Three pairs of female monozygotic twins, all aged roughly 18 to 29 years, were included in the twin cohort. Peripheral blood mononuclear cells were the source from which RNA for the TCR libraries was isolated. Libraries were built with 5' RACE. Instrument on record: Illumina HiSeq 2000. A universal primer binding site was introduced by template switching, and a unique molecular identifier was present in the final cDNA, enabling accurate counting of TCR cDNA molecules. First-strand cDNA for TCR alpha and beta chains was synthesized from specific primers in the conserved constant-segment region. Each cDNA library was double barcoded, with a SMART-Mk sample barcode plus Illumina barcodes, to control for contamination. TruSeq adapter sequences, together with Illumina sample barcodes, were added in two successive PCR steps. The TCR alpha and beta cDNA libraries were sequenced on the Illumina HiSeq platform using custom primers. For the original study's pipeline: MiGEC processed the raw reads to extract unique molecular identifiers, while MiXCR was used to determine the CDR3 positions. Recombination models were inferred per individual with the repgenHMM and IGoR tools using an EM algorithm. The tcR package in R was used for shared clonotype analysis, with sharing normalized by the product of cloneset sizes. To study raw recombination free of thymic and clonal selection effects, out-of-frame nonproductive sequences were analyzed. In-frame beta chains were kept once TCRdb had trimmed the public reads at Q25 with fastp and called clones with MiXCR. Each record represents a unique CDR3 protein, reported with the most common genes and DNA among its rows. The V and J calls come from TCRdb's annotation, not from the publication. This sample comprises nearly 650,000 distinct CDR3 sequences, about 7.1% of them detected only once. Of the sample, around 1.6% is held by the ten largest clones.

General study outcomes and caveats: In monozygotic twins, out-of-frame TCR alpha sharing was systematically underestimated by recombination models, although the models agreed with sharing between unrelated individuals. Because the same donors could not be followed over many years, conclusions were based on cross-sectional statistical analysis. In beta out-of-frame sequences, excess twin sharing was weaker, because having fewer shared sequences lowered the signal-to-noise ratio. Zero-insertion analyses could be partly confounded by invariant T cells such as MAIT and iNKT, though diverse VJ usage argued against such confounding for most clonotypes. Compared with coincidental sharing between unrelated individuals, out-of-frame TCR alpha sequences shared between twins showed an excess of sequences with low generation probability. Abundant cord blood beta clonotypes had fewer insertions, young adult naive repertoires showed a similar but weaker trend, and memory repertoires showed no such trend.

V and J lose 5 bases and 2 bases, and a span of 12 bases separates them. Inclusive of the bounding cysteine and phenylalanine, the CDR3 is 15 residues long. Only the CDR3 DNA is retained, 45 bases long and in frame from the first base. These data were also reused for a study on yellow fever vaccine responses in identical twins. In that second paper, the authors write: The authors reported that the T cell response to vaccination in identical twins appeared partly convergent and partly personalized. In the study, vaccine-responding T cell clones were precisely tracked in identical twins.

This TCR was sampled from a woman in her late teens or twenties in good health. Sample: PBMCs. The rearrangement combines TRBV12-3 or TRBV12-4 with TRBJ1-4; there is no confident call for the D gene. The encoded CDR3 is CASSPEERTNEKLFF. The nucleotide sequence is TGTGCCAGCAGTCCGGAGGAGAGGACTAATGAAAAACTGTTTTTT.